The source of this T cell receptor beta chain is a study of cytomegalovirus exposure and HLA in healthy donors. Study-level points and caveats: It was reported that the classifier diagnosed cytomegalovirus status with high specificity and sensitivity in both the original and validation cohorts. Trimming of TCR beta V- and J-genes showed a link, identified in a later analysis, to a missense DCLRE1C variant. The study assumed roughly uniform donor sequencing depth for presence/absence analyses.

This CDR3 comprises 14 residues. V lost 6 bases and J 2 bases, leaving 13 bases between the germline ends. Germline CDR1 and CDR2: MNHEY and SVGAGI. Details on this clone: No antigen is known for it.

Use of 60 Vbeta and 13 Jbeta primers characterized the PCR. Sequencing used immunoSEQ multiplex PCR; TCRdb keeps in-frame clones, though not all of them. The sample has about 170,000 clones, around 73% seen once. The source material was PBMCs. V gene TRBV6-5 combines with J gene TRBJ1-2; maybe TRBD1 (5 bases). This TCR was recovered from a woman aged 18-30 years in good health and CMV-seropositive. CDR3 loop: CASSRGLGNYGYTF. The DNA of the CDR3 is TGTGCCAGCAGCCGGGGGTTGGGGAACTATGGCTACACCTTC.